This T cell receptor beta chain was recovered during a study of OX40 agonist ivuxolimab in advanced cancers. Data came from immunoSEQ multiplex PCR; TCRdb stores just in-frame clones and leaves some out. The profile shows 95,000 to 100,000 clones, 90% to 95% of them singletons. The ends lost 5 bases at V and 1 base at J; junction bases unmatched: 8. Per the germline V gene, CDR1 is LNHNV and CDR2 is YYDKDF (reference sequence). This CDR3 has 16 residues. The chain is built from TRBV15 and TRBJ1-5, with 7 bases aligning to TRBD1. The receptor's source is an adult with an advanced solid tumor such as melanoma, head and neck, liver or kidney cancer. The sequencing here drew on CD4+ or CD8+ T cells sorted from blood, taken in a trial of the OX40 agonist ivuxolimab. The CDR3 nucleotides read TGTGCCACCAGCCCGGGACAGCTCGGGAGCAATCAGCCCCAGCATTTT. Protein sequence: CATSPGQLGSNQPQHF.